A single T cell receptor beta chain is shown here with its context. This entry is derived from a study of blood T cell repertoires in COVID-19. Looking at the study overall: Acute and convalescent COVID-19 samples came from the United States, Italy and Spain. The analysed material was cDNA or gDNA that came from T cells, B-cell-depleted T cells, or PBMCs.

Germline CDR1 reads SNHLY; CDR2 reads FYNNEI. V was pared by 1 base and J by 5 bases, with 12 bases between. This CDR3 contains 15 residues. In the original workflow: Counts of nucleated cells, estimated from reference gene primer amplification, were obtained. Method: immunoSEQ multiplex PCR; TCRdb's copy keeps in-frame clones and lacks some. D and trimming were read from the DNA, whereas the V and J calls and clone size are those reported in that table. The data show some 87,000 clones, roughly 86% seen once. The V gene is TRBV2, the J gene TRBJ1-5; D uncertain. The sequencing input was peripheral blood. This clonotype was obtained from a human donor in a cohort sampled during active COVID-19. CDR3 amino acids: CASSEVGGSYQPQHF. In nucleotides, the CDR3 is TGTGCCAGCAGTGAAGTCGGAGGTTCCTATCAGCCCCAGCATTTT.